The 2 T cell receptor beta chains below were found in one sample sequenced in a study of T cells after yellow fever vaccination. MiXCR was run by TCRdb on the 5' RACE reads, yielding one entry per CDR3 protein. The table lists 250,000 to 300,000 distinct CDR3 sequences, approximately 5.2% of them singletons. The sample was CD4+ T cells sorted from PBMCs, taken on the day of the yellow fever booster vaccination. All receptors come from a man younger than 35 who received the YFV17D yellow fever vaccine.

This clonotype was picked up a small number of times. This chain joins TRBV12-3 or TRBV12-4 and TRBJ1-3, with unresolved D. The ends were cut back, 4 bases at V and 6 bases at J, with 4 bases in the middle. The CDR3 consists of 11 residues. Here the CDR3 reads CASSSLNTIYF. CDR3 nucleotide sequence: TGTGCCAGCAGTTCTTTAAACACCATATATTTT.

This clonotype was seen many times. The chain's CDR3 is CASSWTSGGPGTQYF. CDR3 nucleotide sequence: TGTGCCAGCAGCTGGACTAGCGGGGGCCCAGGGACCCAGTACTTC. J is TRBJ2-5 and V is TRBV7-2; 13 bases are shared with TRBD2. Germline V gene data show CDR1 as SGHTA and CDR2 as FQGNSA. V lost 4 bases and J lost 7; bases outside the gene matches: 6. There are 15 residues in the CDR3.